These 32 T cell receptor beta chains originate from one sample sequenced in a study of blood T cell repertoires in COVID-19. The repertoire was sequenced with immunoSEQ multiplex PCR; TCRdb's copy has only in-frame clones and lacks some. Here the sample spans 89,000 or so clones, 90% to 95% being singletons. Material: peripheral blood. Receptors were obtained from a human donor with active COVID-19. The donor label of this sample is uncertain.

This clone was detected once. The V and J genes are TRBV5-4 and TRBJ2-2; D gene uncertain. Germline CDR1 and CDR2: SGHNT and YYREEE (reference sequence). The germline V and J ends were trimmed by 1 base and 7 bases, with 17 bases remaining between them. The CDR3 is made up of 16 amino acids. As DNA, the CDR3 is TGTGCCAGCAGCTTGTATTGGCGGCCGAAAGACGGGGAGCTGTTTTTT. Its translation is CASSLYWRPKDGELFF. The full variable domain, in which reference TRBV5-4 and TRBJ2-2 provide the parts outside the CDR3, is ETGVTQSPTHLIKTRGQQVTLRCSSQSGHNTVSWYQQALGQGPQFIFQYYREEENGRGNFPPRFSGLQFPNYSSELNVNALELDDSALYLCASSLYWRPKDGELFFGEGSRLTVL.

This chain links TRBV5-5 with TRBJ1-1; the D gene is possibly TRBD1 (5 bases). The CDR3 extends over 15 amino acids. The germline V gene has CDR1 SGHKS and CDR2 YYEKEE (reference sequence). Trimming stripped 1 base from V and 1 base from J, with 11 bases between. The CDR3 loop is CASSLRAGPNTEAFF. The DNA of the CDR3 is TGTGCCAGCAGCTTGCGGGCAGGGCCGAACACTGAAGCTTTCTTT.

The chain employs TRBV5-1 and TRBJ2-1; 9 bases match TRBD2. Trimming removed 4 bases from V and 8 bases from J; junction bases left unmatched: 10. Germline V gives CDR1 SGHRS, CDR2 YFSETQ. This CDR3 spans 15 amino acids. The CDR3, as DNA: TGCGCCAGCAGCCTTAGCGGGAGACGGGATGATGAGCAGTTCTTC. Its translation: CASSLSGRRDDEQFF.

This chain joins TRBV29-1 and TRBJ2-3, with 11 bases that match TRBD2. Germline V lookup: CDR1 SQVTM, CDR2 ANQGSEA. V dropped 5 bases and J dropped 7; count of bases not matched to a gene: 5. This CDR3 comprises 13 residues. CDR3 bases: TGCAGCGTTATAGCGGGGGGGGGAAATACGCAGTATTTT. Encoded protein: CSVIAGGGNTQYF.

V gene TRBV11-3 combines with J gene TRBJ2-2; D might be TRBD2 (5 bases). The CDR3 loop spans 14 amino acids. In germline, CDR1 is SGHNT, CDR2 YENEEA. The V end lost 1 base, the J end lost 6 bases, and 9 bases lay between the germline ends. The CDR3 DNA reads TGTGCCAGCAGCTTAGCGGGGAGAGCCGGGGAGCTGTTTTTT. Protein: CASSLAGRAGELFF.

The chain recombines TRBV7-2 with TRBJ2-1, with 8 positions matching TRBD2. Trimming took 11 bases from V and 4 from J; bases not matched to a gene: 7. CDR3 length: 13 amino acids. CDR1 is SGHTA, CDR2 FQGNSA, per germline. CDR3 protein: CASGRGGYNEQFF. The CDR3 nucleotides read TGTGCCTCCGGTCGGGGGGGATACAATGAGCAGTTCTTC. The variable domain in full, with the rest retrieved from reference TRBV7-2 and TRBJ2-1, is GAGVSQSPSNKVTEKGKDVELRCDPISGHTALYWYRQSLGQGLEFLIYFQGNSAPDKSGLPSDRFSAERTGGSVSTLTIQRTQQEDSAVYLCASGRGGYNEQFFGPGTRLTVL.

This clone was observed a single time. This chain connects TRBV6-2 or TRBV6-3 to TRBJ2-1; 9 bases fit TRBD2. V lost 1 base to trimming and J lost 7 bases; unmatched junction nucleotides: 5. CDR1 and CDR2 from the germline V gene are MNHEY and SVGEGT. The CDR3 extends over 15 amino acids. The CDR3 DNA sequence: TGTGCCAGCAGTTACTTGCGGGAGGGGGGTAATGAGCAGTTCTTC. It translates to CASSYLREGGNEQFF.

The chain uses TRBV2 and TRBJ1-1; D is unresolved. The CDR3 runs 13 residues. Trimming took off 5 bases at V and 2 bases at J, with 9 bases between the two ends. Germline V gene sequence: CDR1 SNHLY, CDR2 FYNNEI. The CDR3, as DNA: TGTGCCAGCAGTAATACAGTAAACACTGAAGCTTTCTTT. Protein product: CASSNTVNTEAFF.

The chain has TRBV15 and TRBJ1-5; tentatively, D is TRBD1 (6 bases). The V gene's germline CDR1 is LNHNV and CDR2 YYDKDF (reference sequence). This CDR3 is 12 amino acids long. The germline V and J ends were trimmed by 0 bases and 12 bases, with 9 bases remaining between them. The CDR3 loop reads CATSREGTFQHF. The DNA of the CDR3 is TGTGCCACCAGCAGAGAGGGGACATTCCAGCATTTT.

The V and J genes are TRBV4-3 and TRBJ2-3; D is ambiguous. Looked up from germline, CDR1 is LGHNA and CDR2 is YSLEER. CDR3 length: 14 amino acids. V gave up 1 base and J gave up 2 bases, with 7 bases separating them. The CDR3 nucleotides read TGCGCCAGCAGCCAAGGGCAGAACACAGATACGCAGTATTTT. Translated, it gives CASSQGQNTDTQYF.

This rearrangement joins TRBV11-2 to TRBJ1-2; 8 positions agree with TRBD1. Losses at the gene ends were 5 bases for V and 6 bases for J; bases not matched to a gene: 11. This CDR3 is 15 amino acids long. Germline V gene sequence: CDR1 SGHAT, CDR2 FQNNGV. The CDR3 here is CASSPPGAGGNGYTF. The DNA for the CDR3 is TGTGCCAGCAGCCCGCCCGGAGCAGGGGGCAATGGCTACACCTTC.

The V gene is TRBV2, the J gene TRBJ1-1; the D gene is possibly TRBD1 (6 bases). Between the trimmed V and J ends, which lost 1 base and 1 base, there was a span of 7 bases. CDR3 length equals 14 residues. CDR1 is SNHLY and CDR2 is FYNNEI in the germline V gene. The CDR3 here is CASSEEQGNTEAFF. The DNA of the CDR3 is TGTGCCAGCAGTGAAGAACAGGGGAACACTGAAGCTTTCTTT.

The chain is built from TRBV11-2 and TRBJ2-3, with D perhaps matching TRBD2 (6 bases). Per the germline V gene, CDR1 is SGHAT and CDR2 is FQNNGV. Trimming removed 5 bases from V and 10 bases from J, with 16 bases in between. The CDR3 sequence is 13 residues long. The CDR3 reads CASSLERWGAQYF. The CDR3 DNA reads as TGTGCCAGCAGCCTGGAACGGTGGGGGGCGCAGTATTTT.

The gene calls are TRBV19 and TRBJ2-5; 7 bases agree with TRBD1. There are 16 residues in the CDR3. Germline V gene sequence: CDR1 LNHDA, CDR2 SQIVND (reference sequence). Trimming cost V 5 bases and J 5 bases; bases outside gene matches: 14. DNA of the CDR3: TGTGCCAGTAGTTCAACAGGGGATTGGGTTCGGGAGACCCAGTACTTC. It yields the protein CASSSTGDWVRETQYF.

The rearrangement links TRBV28 to TRBJ1-1; D is ambiguous. Germline loops: CDR1 MDHEN, CDR2 SYDVKM. There are 14 residues in the CDR3. V lost 10 bases to trimming and J lost 4 bases, with 19 bases between them. The CDR3 DNA sequence: TGTGCCACCTGGGAAACGGGGAGCGGCACTGAAGCTTTCTTT. Translation: CATWETGSGTEAFF.

This clone was detected only a few times. The chain is built from TRBV7-6 and TRBJ1-3; 7 bases agree with TRBD1. CDR1 SGHVS and CDR2 FNYEAQ come from the germline V gene. V dropped 5 bases and J dropped 2; count of bases not matched to a gene: 12. The CDR3 sequence is 17 residues long. Here the CDR3 DNA reads TGTGCCAGCAGCCTCCAGACGACAGGGTACACTGGAAACACCATATATTTT. Its protein is CASSLQTTGYTGNTIYF.

This clone was counted a single time. V usage is TRBV9 and J usage is TRBJ2-1; 9 bases are a match to TRBD2. The V and J ends lost 3 bases and 4 bases, in that order; junction bases with no gene match: 5. The CDR3 is 15 residues long. CDR1 is SGDLS and CDR2 is YYNGEE in the germline V gene. CDR3 sequence reads: CASSGGRGGYNEQFF. CDR3 sequence (DNA): TGTGCCAGCAGCGGCGGGCGGGGGGGTTACAATGAGCAGTTCTTC.

The chain combines TRBV19 with TRBJ1-5, with D perhaps TRBD1 (5 bases). The length of the CDR3 is 14 residues. Trimming removed 5 bases at V and 5 bases at J, with 13 bases between. Per germline, CDR1 LNHDA and CDR2 SQIVND (reference sequence). CDR3 DNA sequence: TGTGCCAGTAGTGTACAGGTTCTAGATCAGCCCCAGCATTTT. Its protein product is CASSVQVLDQPQHF.

The V gene is TRBV5-8, the J gene TRBJ2-5, with 9 nucleotides matching TRBD1. The V and J ends lost 10 bases and 5 bases, in that order; junction bases with no gene match: 9. The CDR3 runs to 13 residues. Germline lookup yields CDR1 SGHTS and CDR2 YDEGEE. Written as DNA, the CDR3 is TGTGCCGGACTACAGGGGGCGCGGGAGACCCAGTACTTC. Translated, it gives CAGLQGARETQYF.

The chain combines TRBV6-4 with TRBJ2-1; 13 nucleotides line up with TRBD2. V lost 5 bases, J lost 3 bases, and 4 bases stayed unmatched. The CDR3 runs to 16 residues. The V gene's germline CDR1 is MRHNA and CDR2 SNTAGT. CDR3 residues: CASSRTSGGRYNEQFF. In nucleotides, the CDR3 is TGTGCCAGCAGTCGGACTAGCGGGGGACGCTACAATGAGCAGTTCTTC.

The chain has TRBV3-1 (or the pseudogene TRBV3-2) and TRBJ2-5; 9 nucleotides agree with TRBD2. After removal of 4 bases from V and 5 bases from J, the junction contained 14 bases not matched to a gene. Germline CDR1 is LGHDT and CDR2 is YNNKEL (reference sequence). This CDR3 has 17 residues. The CDR3 DNA sequence: TGTGCCAGCAGCCGGGTACTAGCGGGTGGTGGGGCGGAGACCCAGTACTTC. It yields the protein CASSRVLAGGGAETQYF.

The chain recombines TRBV19 with TRBJ2-7, with TRBD2 matching 7 bases. Germline V CDR1 and CDR2: LNHDA, SQIVND (reference sequence). V shed 2 bases, J shed 4 bases, and the junction held 5 bases outside the gene matches. The CDR3 sequence is 14 residues long. The DNA of the CDR3 is TGTGCCAGTAGTATACGCGGGGGAGGGTACGAGCAGTACTTC. Its translation is CASSIRGGGYEQYF.

V usage is TRBV3-1 (or the pseudogene TRBV3-2) and J usage is TRBJ1-2; 11 bases match TRBD1. V lost 2 bases to trimming and J lost 7 bases; unmatched junction nucleotides: 9. CDR1 LGHDT and CDR2 YNNKEL come from the germline V gene (reference sequence). The CDR3 is 16 residues long. CDR3 sequence reads: CASSQRHGQGAGGYTF. In DNA, the CDR3 is TGTGCCAGCAGCCAACGACATGGACAGGGGGCTGGTGGCTACACCTTC.

This clone is a singleton in its sample. Here the CDR3 reads CASSRPGTSGSIDEQFF. The CDR3 coding sequence is TGTGCCAGCAGCCGTCCCGGGACTAGCGGGAGCATCGATGAGCAGTTCTTC. The chain couples TRBV3-1 (or the pseudogene TRBV3-2) to TRBJ2-1; 14 bases match TRBD2. The length of the CDR3 is 17 residues. Trimming at V came to 4 bases and at J to 8 bases, leaving 10 bases not matched to a gene. Germline V gene lookup returns CDR1 LGHDT and CDR2 YNNKEL (reference sequence).

The chain carries TRBV28 and TRBJ2-7, with D possibly matching TRBD2 (5 bases). V lost 6 bases and J lost 6, with 18 bases in between. The CDR3 is made up of 14 amino acids. Per the germline V gene, CDR1 is MDHEN and CDR2 is SYDVKM. The CDR3 loop is CASSRGSALGEQYF. The CDR3 nucleotides are TGTGCCAGCAGCCGGGGTTCTGCCCTGGGCGAGCAGTACTTC.

Only a few counts were recorded for this clone. V usage is TRBV6-5 and J usage is TRBJ2-7; D possibly corresponds to TRBD1 (6 bases). CDR1 MNHEY and CDR2 SVGAGI come from the germline V gene. The CDR3 has 16 residues. Between the trimmed V and J ends, which lost 2 bases and 3 bases, there was a span of 17 bases. CDR3 coding DNA: TGTGCCAGCAGTTACGCACATGGACAGACCCTCTACGAGCAGTACTTC. Encoded protein: CASSYAHGQTLYEQYF.

The J gene is TRBJ2-1, the V gene TRBV7-8; 8 nucleotides match TRBD2. Looked up from germline, CDR1 is SGHVS and CDR2 is FQNEAQ. Trimming took 2 bases from V and 6 from J; bases not matched to a gene: 9. This CDR3 is built from 16 residues. The CDR3 here is CASSLYWTSKGNEQFF. CDR3 in DNA: TGTGCCAGCAGCTTATATTGGACTAGCAAGGGCAATGAGCAGTTCTTC. Complete variable domain (other parts from reference TRBV7-8 and TRBJ2-1): GAGVSQSPRYKVAKRGQDVALRCDPISGHVSLFWYQQALGQGPEFLTYFQNEAQLDKSGLPSDRFFAERPEGSVSTLKIQRTQQEDSAVYLCASSLYWTSKGNEQFFGPGTRLTVL.

V is TRBV12-3 or TRBV12-4 and J is TRBJ2-7, with 7 bases matching TRBD1. The CDR3 contains 12 residues. After removal of 9 bases from V and 3 bases from J, the junction contained 5 bases not matched to a gene. CDR3 bases: TGTGCCAGTAAACGGGACAGCTACGAGCAGTACTTC. Protein sequence: CASKRDSYEQYF.

This chain connects TRBV7-2 to TRBJ1-2; 9 positions agree with TRBD1. With 6 bases clipped from V and 8 bases from J, the junction kept 7 bases outside the gene matches. The CDR3 has 13 amino acids. The V gene's germline CDR1 is SGHTA and CDR2 FQGNSA. The CDR3 here is CASSPTGTGGYTF. CDR3 nucleotide sequence: TGTGCCAGCAGTCCCACCGGGACAGGGGGCTACACCTTC.

The V call is TRBV4-1, the J call TRBJ1-4, with D uncertain. The germline V gene encodes CDR1 MGHRA and CDR2 YSYEKL. This CDR3 spans 18 amino acids. V was clipped by 0 bases and J by 5 bases, with 19 bases between them. The CDR3 DNA reads as TGCGCCAGCAGCCAAGATGCGGCCCGGCTCCTGCCGAATGAAAAACTGTTTTTT. Protein product: CASSQDAARLLPNEKLFF.

The chain has TRBV4-3 and TRBJ2-7; 12 bases fit TRBD2. The V gene end was trimmed by 5 bases and the J gene end by 3 bases; junction bases not matched to a gene: 5. The CDR3 is made up of 15 amino acids. CDR1 is LGHNA, CDR2 YSLEER, per germline. CDR3 region: CASSYGLAGIYEQYF. CDR3 bases: TGCGCCAGCAGCTACGGACTAGCGGGGATCTACGAGCAGTACTTC.

The J gene is TRBJ2-7, the V gene TRBV27; 9 bases align to TRBD2. CDR3 size: 15 residues. The germline V gene has CDR1 MNHEY and CDR2 SMNVEV (reference sequence). The V segment lost 2 bases and the J segment 0 bases; nucleotides outside the gene matches: 2. In DNA form, the CDR3 reads TGTGCCAGCAGTTTAGCTAGCGGGACCTCCTACGAGCAGTACTTC. Translating gives CASSLASGTSYEQYF.